The subject of this entry is one T cell receptor (beta chain). The entry originates in a study of blood T cell repertoires in COVID-19. Study at large: Whether acute or convalescent, the COVID-19 samples came from the United States, Italy and Spain.

The CDR3 totals 14 residues. The trim removed 4 bases at V and 5 bases at J, leaving 7 bases unmatched. CDR1 is LNHDA and CDR2 is SQIVND in the germline V gene (reference sequence). The method was immunoSEQ multiplex PCR; TCRdb's version includes in-frame clones alone and lacks a portion of them. The sample lists 200,000 to 250,000 clones, roughly 90% occurring once. J is TRBJ1-2 and V is TRBV19; TRBD1 matches at 7 bases. Sequences were obtained from peripheral blood. The origin of this receptor is a man aged 60 to 75 who had recovered from COVID-19. The CDR3: CASSTPGQSYGYTF. The CDR3 bases are TGTGCCAGTAGTACACCGGGACAGTCATATGGCTACACCTTC.